One sample yielded the 3 T cell receptor beta chains listed below, sequenced in a study of CD8+ T cells in alopecia areata. cDNA prepared by RNA extraction and subsequent reverse transcription served as the template for sequencing. Clones were sequenced by immunoSEQ multiplex PCR, and TCRdb holds only the in-frame ones, with some missing. Here the sample spans about 190,000 clones, under 80% being singletons. Treatment in this sample: oral pan-JAK inhibitor, 5-10 mg twice daily. Source: CD4+ T cells sorted from blood, taken between weeks 49 and 50, from a patient treated with tofacitinib. These receptors originate from a human donor with alopecia areata.

The J gene is TRBJ1-2, the V gene TRBV5-6; TRBD1 aligns across 10 bases. Germline CDR1 is SGHDT and CDR2 is YYEEEE. The V segment lost 0 bases and the J segment 7 bases; nucleotides outside the gene matches: 3. This CDR3 is built from 14 residues. The CDR3 is CASSLEGTGAGYTF. Here the CDR3 DNA reads TGTGCCAGCAGCTTGGAAGGGACAGGGGCTGGCTACACCTTC.

This sequence joins TRBV30 and TRBJ2-2; 8 bases align to TRBD2. With V trimmed by 2 bases and J by 1 base, 3 bases remained unmatched. This CDR3 is built from 15 residues. CDR1 and CDR2 (germline): GTSNPN, SVGIG (reference sequence). The CDR3 here is CAWSPLAVNTGELFF. CDR3 in DNA: TGTGCCTGGAGTCCACTAGCGGTGAACACCGGGGAGCTGTTTTTT. Variable domain in full (rest from reference TRBV30 and TRBJ2-2): SQTIHQWPATLVQPVGSPLSLECTVEGTSNPNLYWYRQAAGRGLQLLFYSVGIGQISSEVPQNLSASRPQDRQFILSSKKLLLSDSGFYLCAWSPLAVNTGELFFGEGSRLTVL.

This chain connects TRBV21-1 to TRBJ1-2; the D segment call TRBD1 is taken from the table without a DNA check. TRBV21-1 is a pseudogene locus. The CDR3 runs 15 residues. The CDR3 here is CASSPRQGTGYGYTF. The CDR3 coding sequence is TGTGCCAGCAGCCCTCGACAGGGAACGGGCTATGGCTACACCTTC.